The next 29 T cell receptor beta chains were all read from a single sample in a study of T cell changes during pregnancy in multiple sclerosis. Sequencing used immunoSEQ multiplex PCR; TCRdb keeps in-frame clones, though not all of them. Here the sample spans 75,000 to 95,000 clones, about 89% being singletons. This material consisted of peripheral blood, taken in the first trimester of pregnancy. These receptors all stem from a female donor in good health, enrolled as a control in a pregnancy study.

The chain recombines TRBV4-2 with TRBJ1-1; the D gene is possibly TRBD1 (6 bases). V gave up 3 bases and J gave up 8 bases, with 25 bases separating them. CDR1 is LGHNA and CDR2 is YNFKEQ in the germline V gene. This CDR3 has 17 amino acids. CDR3 loop: CASSHPPGQGWDPEAFF. As DNA, the CDR3 is TGTGCCAGCAGCCACCCCCCTGGGCAGGGGTGGGATCCGGAAGCTTTCTTT.

The chain joins TRBV5-1 to TRBJ2-7; tentative D call: TRBD2 (6 bases). The V end lost 3 bases, the J end lost 2 bases, and 18 bases lay between the germline ends. In germline, CDR1 is SGHRS, CDR2 YFSETQ. The CDR3 contains 16 residues. CDR3 loop: CASSSFANGGPYEQYF. The CDR3 DNA is TGCGCCAGCAGCTCGTTTGCCAACGGGGGTCCCTACGAGCAGTACTTC.

V is TRBV28 and J is TRBJ2-3; tentatively, D is TRBD2 (6 bases). This CDR3 is 15 amino acids long. The germline V gene encodes CDR1 MDHEN and CDR2 SYDVKM. V was clipped by 3 bases and J by 1 base, with 11 bases between them. CDR3: CASSFWREGTDTQYF. The CDR3 DNA reads TGTGCCAGCAGTTTCTGGCGGGAAGGCACAGATACGCAGTATTTT.

The chain combines TRBV7-9 with TRBJ1-2; D call uncertain. This CDR3 comprises 14 residues. Germline lookup yields CDR1 SEHNR and CDR2 FQNEAQ (reference sequence). V lost 1 base to trimming and J lost 5 bases, with 11 bases between them. In DNA, the CDR3 is TGTGCCAGCAGCTTAGAGTATCTTCGGTATGGCTACACCTTC. Residues: CASSLEYLRYGYTF.

The V call is TRBV6-1, the J call TRBJ1-5; D unclear. This CDR3 has 13 residues. Germline CDR1 is MNHNS and CDR2 is SASEGT. The V end lost 2 bases, the J end lost 1 base, and 3 bases lay between the germline ends. DNA for the CDR3: TGTGCCAGCAGTGAACAAAGCAATCAGCCCCAGCATTTT. This gives the protein CASSEQSNQPQHF.

This chain links TRBV25-1 with TRBJ2-6, with D maybe TRBD1 (5 bases). V was clipped by 5 bases and J by 0 bases, with 11 bases between them. The germline gives CDR1 MGHDK, CDR2 SYGVNS. This CDR3 is built from 16 residues. The CDR3 nucleotides read TGTGCCAGCAGTCATGGACACAGCTCTGGGGCCAACGTCCTGACTTTC. Translated: CASSHGHSSGANVLTF.

This clone showed up just once. The genes are TRBV29-1 and TRBJ2-2, with 10 nucleotides matching TRBD2. The CDR3 runs 15 residues. CDR1 is SQVTM, CDR2 ANQGSEA, per germline. V shed 5 bases, J shed 7 bases, and the junction held 10 bases outside the gene matches. CDR3 DNA: TGCAGCGTTCATTCAGCGGGGGGGCGCAGCGGGGAGCTGTTTTTT. Residues: CSVHSAGGRSGELFF.

Details on this clone: An end of the junction does not agree with germline; a read error may underlie this. This chain links TRBV15 with TRBJ2-4; D possibly corresponds to TRBD1 (7 bases). This CDR3 has 16 residues. Germline V gives CDR1 LNHNV, CDR2 YYDKDF (reference sequence). CDR3 DNA sequence: TGTGCCACCAGCGAAGGGACAGCACTAGCCAAAAGCATTCAGTACTTC. Translating gives CATSEGTALAKSIQYF.

In DNA form, the CDR3 reads TGTGCCAGCAGTCTAAATTCAAACTATGGCTACACCTTC. It encodes CASSLNSNYGYTF. The V call is TRBV6-5, the J call TRBJ1-2; D ambiguous. The CDR3 runs to 13 residues. Trimming stripped 5 bases from V and 2 bases from J, with 9 bases between. Germline V lookup: CDR1 MNHEY, CDR2 SVGAGI.

V usage is TRBV18 and J usage is TRBJ1-4, with D hard to call. From germline, CDR1 is KGHSH and CDR2 LQKENI. With 6 bases removed from V and 0 bases from J, the gap between germline ends came to 17 bases. The CDR3 loop spans 17 amino acids. In nucleotides, the CDR3 is TGTGCCAGCTCCTCACAGAAAACTTATGCAACTAATGAAAAACTGTTTTTT. Its protein is CASSSQKTYATNEKLFF.

The chain links TRBV4-2 to TRBJ2-7, with 9 bases matching TRBD2. The trim removed 1 base at V and 1 base at J, leaving 2 bases unmatched. From germline, CDR1 is LGHNA and CDR2 YNFKEQ. CDR3 size: 15 residues. This CDR3 reads CASSQVSGSSYEQYF. CDR3 nucleotide sequence: TGTGCCAGCAGCCAAGTTAGCGGGAGTTCCTACGAGCAGTACTTC.

The chain uses TRBV27 and TRBJ2-6; 10 nucleotides align to TRBD2. The CDR3 extends over 18 amino acids. Germline lookup yields CDR1 MNHEY and CDR2 SMNVEV (reference sequence). Germline trimming cut 3 bases from V and 0 bases from J; bases unmatched to any gene: 5. The CDR3 here is CASSFRLAGYSGANVLTF. In nucleotides, the CDR3 is TGTGCCAGCAGTTTCCGACTAGCGGGTTACTCTGGGGCCAACGTCCTGACTTTC.

CDR3 sequence: CASSPGWGLAGKQGETQYF. Here the CDR3 DNA reads TGTGCCAGCAGCCCAGGGTGGGGACTAGCGGGGAAACAGGGAGAGACCCAGTACTTC. The V and J genes are TRBV5-4 and TRBJ2-5, with 13 bases lining up with TRBD2. Germline V gene lookup returns CDR1 SGHNT and CDR2 YYREEE (reference sequence). There are 19 residues in the CDR3. The junction had 16 bases not matched to a gene; V was cut back by 4 bases and J by 4 bases.

The chain joins TRBV6-5 to TRBJ1-5, with TRBD1 identical over 7 bases. Trimming removed 6 bases from V and 1 base from J; junction bases left unmatched: 6. Germline values: CDR1 MNHEY, CDR2 SVGAGI. CDR3 size: 15 residues. This CDR3 reads CASRPQGPSNQPQHF. Here the CDR3 DNA reads TGTGCCAGCAGACCACAGGGGCCGAGCAATCAGCCCCAGCATTTT.

J is TRBJ1-2 and V is TRBV19; D gene uncertain. Per germline, CDR1 LNHDA and CDR2 SQIVND (reference sequence). The CDR3 has 15 amino acids. The V end lost 3 bases, the J end lost 8 bases, and 19 bases lay between the germline ends. CDR3 DNA sequence: TGTGCCAGTAGTATCAGTTGGCAACCTGGTAGCGGCTACACCTTC. Amino acids: CASSISWQPGSGYTF. Complete variable domain (other parts from reference TRBV19 and TRBJ1-2): DGGITQSPKYLFRKEGQNVTLSCEQNLNHDAMYWYRQDPGQGLRLIYYSQIVNDFQKGDIAEGYSVSREKKESFPLTVTSAQKNPTAFYLCASSISWQPGSGYTFGSGTRLTVV.

The chain links TRBV28 to TRBJ1-1; the match to TRBD1 covers 9 bases. The germline gives CDR1 MDHEN, CDR2 SYDVKM. The J segment lost 3 bases and the V segment lost 8 bases, leaving 19 bases of the junction unmatched. The CDR3 consists of 18 residues. The CDR3 loop is CASGNRGRWGHRDTEAFF. Here the CDR3 DNA reads TGTGCCAGCGGAAACAGGGGGCGTTGGGGCCACAGGGACACTGAAGCTTTCTTT.

The V and J genes are TRBV12-5 and TRBJ1-5; tentative D call: TRBD1 (6 bases). The V end lost 4 bases, the J end lost 10 bases, and 20 bases lay between the germline ends. Per the germline V gene, CDR1 is LGHNT and CDR2 is FRNRAP. This CDR3 contains 15 residues. The CDR3 DNA follows: TGTGCTAGTGGTTGTCCCGGACAGTCGGTAGGACCCCAGCATTTT. Protein product: CASGCPGQSVGPQHF.

The chain links TRBV5-1 to TRBJ2-3; D might be TRBD1 (6 bases). This CDR3 has 14 residues. The V gene's germline CDR1 is SGHRS and CDR2 YFSETQ. The V and J ends lost 7 bases and 0 bases respectively, with 12 bases between them. CDR3 sequence reads: CASGRGSSTDTQYF. In nucleotides, the CDR3 is TGCGCCAGCGGCAGGGGATCTAGCACAGATACGCAGTATTTT.

V is TRBV27 and J is TRBJ2-5; perhaps TRBD1 as D (6 bases). Germline CDR1 and CDR2: MNHEY and SMNVEV (reference sequence). V was shortened by 7 bases and J by 5 bases, with 20 bases between the two germline ends. The CDR3 sequence is 15 residues long. The chain's CDR3 is CASTVRGHPGETQYF. In nucleotides, the CDR3 is TGTGCCAGCACCGTCAGGGGACACCCGGGGGAGACCCAGTACTTC.

V gene TRBV20-1 combines with J gene TRBJ2-1; D call uncertain. The germline V gene has CDR1 DFQATT and CDR2 SNEGSKA (reference sequence). This CDR3 comprises 11 residues. The V end was cut by 4 bases, the J end by 8 bases, with 9 bases between. This chain's CDR3 is CSATSVDEQFF. The CDR3 nucleotides are TGCAGTGCTACTTCGGTGGATGAGCAGTTCTTC.

The CDR3 sequence is CASSSGRVYGYTF. As DNA, the CDR3 is TGTGCCAGCAGTTCGGGCAGGGTCTATGGCTACACCTTC. The V gene is TRBV28, the J gene TRBJ1-2, with TRBD1 as a possible D gene (5 bases). The CDR3 is made up of 13 amino acids. Trimming stripped 4 bases from V and 4 bases from J, with 10 bases between. Germline assignment: CDR1 MDHEN and CDR2 SYDVKM.

This clone was seen a single time. This rearrangement joins TRBV2 to TRBJ2-1; a weak D match, TRBD2 (5 bases). V was clipped by 6 bases and J by 8 bases, with 17 bases between them. The length of the CDR3 is 14 residues. CDR1 is SNHLY and CDR2 is FYNNEI in the germline V gene. The CDR3 loop reads CASSPREGIHEQFF. Written as DNA, the CDR3 is TGTGCCAGCAGCCCGAGGGAAGGGATCCATGAGCAGTTCTTC.

In nucleotides, the CDR3 is TGTGCCAGCAGTGAAGGGGCCTCACTCCTATCCTACGAGCAGTACTTC. Protein product: CASSEGASLLSYEQYF. This rearrangement joins TRBV2 to TRBJ2-7; D gene uncertain. The CDR3 runs to 16 residues. Germline values: CDR1 SNHLY, CDR2 FYNNEI. V gave up 1 base and J gave up 1 base, with 14 bases separating them.

The V gene is TRBV4-1, the J gene TRBJ2-1, with D maybe TRBD2 (6 bases). This CDR3 region has 16 residues. V was pared by 3 bases and J by 6 bases, with 18 bases between. Germline V gene sequence: CDR1 MGHRA, CDR2 YSYEKL. The DNA for the CDR3 is TGCGCCAGCAGCCAGGCCGGAGGGCCGGTGGGCAATGAGCAGTTCTTC. Protein: CASSQAGGPVGNEQFF.

This clone was observed a few times. This chain connects TRBV20-1 to TRBJ2-7, with D tentatively TRBD2 (6 bases). The germline gives CDR1 DFQATT, CDR2 SNEGSKA (reference sequence). There are 9 residues in the CDR3. CDR3 residues: CTTGGYPYF. Here the CDR3 DNA reads TGCACCACTGGGGGGTATCCGTACTTC.

The chain carries TRBV6-4 and TRBJ1-5, with TRBD1 as a possible D gene (6 bases). Germline loops: CDR1 MRHNA, CDR2 SNTAGT. This CDR3 has 20 amino acids. V was shortened by 2 bases and J by 0 bases, with 23 bases between the two germline ends. In DNA form, the CDR3 reads TGTGCCAGCAGTGACGACGGGGGGGCAGGGACCTTCTATAGCAATCAGCCCCAGCATTTT. Amino acids: CASSDDGGAGTFYSNQPQHF.

The chain combines TRBV6-5 with TRBJ2-1, with D tentatively TRBD1 (5 bases). The germline V and J ends were trimmed by 2 bases and 5 bases, with 13 bases remaining between them. CDR3 length: 15 residues. Germline V lookup: CDR1 MNHEY, CDR2 SVGAGI. The CDR3 DNA follows: TGTGCCAGCAGTTACGGGGTCACAGGTCACAATGAGCAGTTCTTC. This codes for CASSYGVTGHNEQFF.

The rearrangement links TRBV19 to TRBJ1-1; weak D call: TRBD1 (6 bases). Trimming shortened V by 4 bases and J by 4 bases, and 10 bases separated the two germline ends. Germline loops: CDR1 LNHDA, CDR2 SQIVND (reference sequence). This CDR3 spans 13 amino acids. The CDR3 DNA reads as TGTGCCAGTAGTACCCCGACAGGCACTGAAGCTTTCTTT. It specifies CASSTPTGTEAFF.

This chain joins TRBV5-8 and TRBJ1-1; 10 positions match TRBD1. Trimming removed 3 bases from V and 4 bases from J; junction bases left unmatched: 9. This CDR3 region has 16 residues. The germline V gene encodes CDR1 SGHTS and CDR2 YDEGEE. CDR3 coding DNA: TGTGCCAGCAGCTATTATCCGGGACAGGGGACCACTGAAGCTTTCTTT. Amino acids: CASSYYPGQGTTEAFF.